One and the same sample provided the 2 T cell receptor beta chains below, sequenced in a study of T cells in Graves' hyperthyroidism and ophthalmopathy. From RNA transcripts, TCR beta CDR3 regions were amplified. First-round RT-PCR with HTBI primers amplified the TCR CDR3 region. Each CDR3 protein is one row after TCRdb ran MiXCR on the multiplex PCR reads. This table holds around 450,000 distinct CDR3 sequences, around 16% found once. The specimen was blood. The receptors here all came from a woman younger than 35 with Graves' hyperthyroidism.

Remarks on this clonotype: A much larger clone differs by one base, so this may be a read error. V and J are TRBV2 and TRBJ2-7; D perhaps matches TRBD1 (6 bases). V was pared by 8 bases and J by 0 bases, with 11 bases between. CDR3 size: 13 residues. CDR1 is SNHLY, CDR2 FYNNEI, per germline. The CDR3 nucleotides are TGTGCCAGCGAACAGGACAGCTCCTACGAGCAGTACTTC. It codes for CASEQDSSYEQYF.

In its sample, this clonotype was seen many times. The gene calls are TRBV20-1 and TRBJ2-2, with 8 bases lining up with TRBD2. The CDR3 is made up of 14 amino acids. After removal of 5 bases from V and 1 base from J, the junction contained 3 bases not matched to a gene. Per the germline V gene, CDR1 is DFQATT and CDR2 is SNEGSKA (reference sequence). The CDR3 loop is CSAGSGKNTGELFF. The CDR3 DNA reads TGCAGTGCTGGTAGCGGGAAGAACACCGGGGAGCTGTTTTTT.